Listed below are T cell receptor beta chains from one sample, sequenced in a study of cytomegalovirus exposure and HLA in healthy donors. Some clones are missing from TCRdb's copy, which holds only in-frame ones; the method was immunoSEQ multiplex PCR. This sample has over 100,000 clones, with roughly 73% found just once. Sequencing input: PBMCs. Receptors originate from a woman in her twenties or thirties in good health and CMV-seronegative. Each CDR3 is given without its conserved first and last residue.

V gene	J gene	CDR3 protein
TRBV6-5	TRBJ1-2	ASSRSGTGGPGYT
TRBV9	TRBJ2-3	ASSSSGAPPDTQY
TRBV19	TRBJ1-3	ASATGGPGNTIY
TRBV9	TRBJ2-2	ASSERGAFPGELF
TRBV6-5	TRBJ1-4	ASSYSDGAGEKLF
TRBV7-9	TRBJ1-2	ASSPGANYGYT
TRBV9	TRBJ1-1	ASSDPTQRAVEAF
TRBV5-1	TRBJ1-4	ASSFTGRGDEKLF
TRBV13	TRBJ2-1	ASSAGTMYNEQF
TRBV11-3	TRBJ2-7	ASIGTGEQY
TRBV6-6	TRBJ1-2	ASSLDRALGGYT
TRBV5-6	TRBJ1-2	ASSLLDYGYT
TRBV10-3	TRBJ1-1	AISESWSTEAF
TRBV5-1	TRBJ1-1	ASSSNSVNTEAF
TRBV29-1	TRBJ1-5	SVDRGEANQPQH
TRBV21-1	TRBJ2-7	ASSKRFLGAYEQY
TRBV30	TRBJ1-5	AWTSPGVTQPQH
TRBV6-4	TRBJ2-5	ASSDQGHPGETQY
TRBV29-1	TRBJ1-1	SVEGPAGNTEAF
TRBV5-4	TRBJ2-1	ASSEEGTSSNEQF
TRBV2	TRBJ2-1	ASIRSGTSGGAGYEQF
TRBV7-9	TRBJ1-5	ASSSGPALPSNNQPQH
TRBV5-1	TRBJ2-1	ASSFNTGSYNEQF
TRBV7-8	TRBJ2-2	ASSSGINTGELF
TRBV18	TRBJ2-7	ASSRDSLREQY
TRBV14	TRBJ1-2	ASSYLDSDGYT
TRBV5-1	TRBJ2-1	AVSQGTGTNEQF
TRBV30	TRBJ2-5	AWRREETQY
TRBV30	TRBJ1-2	AWSGQANYGYT
TRBV19	TRBJ1-3	ASSIDLRRTSGNTIY
TRBV6-5	TRBJ1-5	ASGQGNQPQH
TRBV5-4	TRBJ2-7	ASSLASGLYEQY
TRBV5-4	TRBJ2-1	ASSPDLSYNEQF
TRBV11-2	TRBJ2-7	ASSPLGTGTLEQY
TRBV6-5	TRBJ1-1	ASSLQGDAEAF
TRBV7-6	TRBJ2-7	ASSLETGTAGREQY
TRBV19	TRBJ1-1	ASSTISLDTEAF
TRBV30	TRBJ2-7	AWSVLAGLDEQY
TRBV7-9	TRBJ2-5	ASSFASETQY
TRBV7-9	TRBJ2-2	ASSLIPGQGDYTGELF
TRBV19	TRBJ1-1	ASSIQGRGGTEAF
TRBV4-1	TRBJ2-3	ASSQGSLALSTDTQY
TRBV29-1	TRBJ1-2	SVGQGLYGYT
TRBV29-1	TRBJ1-2	SAGGGSYGYT
TRBV6-5	TRBJ2-5	ASSLGGRWETQY
TRBV7-9	TRBJ1-4	SSSRRESTNEKLF
TRBV6-5	TRBJ1-2	ASGEAGRRYT
TRBV25-1	TRBJ1-1	ASSDQGELGEAF
TRBV15	TRBJ1-2	ATSRDVAANYGYT